This T cell receptor (beta chain) was obtained from a study of blood T cell repertoires in COVID-19. CDR3 size: 14 residues. Trimming left V 4 bases short and J 1 base short, with 11 bases between. Germline V lookup: CDR1 SGHKS, CDR2 YYEKEE (reference sequence). Measured with immunoSEQ multiplex PCR; TCRdb has only the in-frame clones, and not every one. The sample includes some 520,000 clones, roughly nine tenths of them seen just once. The chain recombines TRBV5-5 with TRBJ1-1; no reliable D call. Input material: peripheral blood. The receptor comes from a man aged 18 to 30 with COVID-19, enrolled during active disease. CDR3 residues: CASSLRVKNTEAFF. CDR3 in DNA: TGTGCCAGCAGCCTTAGAGTAAAGAACACTGAAGCTTTCTTT. Full variable domain (outside the CDR3, taken from reference TRBV5-5 and TRBJ1-1): DAGVTQSPTHLIKTRGQQVTLRCSPISGHKSVSWYQQVLGQGPQFIFQYYEKEERGRGNFPDRFSARQFPNYSSELNVNALLLGDSALYLCASSLRVKNTEAFFGQGTRLTVV.